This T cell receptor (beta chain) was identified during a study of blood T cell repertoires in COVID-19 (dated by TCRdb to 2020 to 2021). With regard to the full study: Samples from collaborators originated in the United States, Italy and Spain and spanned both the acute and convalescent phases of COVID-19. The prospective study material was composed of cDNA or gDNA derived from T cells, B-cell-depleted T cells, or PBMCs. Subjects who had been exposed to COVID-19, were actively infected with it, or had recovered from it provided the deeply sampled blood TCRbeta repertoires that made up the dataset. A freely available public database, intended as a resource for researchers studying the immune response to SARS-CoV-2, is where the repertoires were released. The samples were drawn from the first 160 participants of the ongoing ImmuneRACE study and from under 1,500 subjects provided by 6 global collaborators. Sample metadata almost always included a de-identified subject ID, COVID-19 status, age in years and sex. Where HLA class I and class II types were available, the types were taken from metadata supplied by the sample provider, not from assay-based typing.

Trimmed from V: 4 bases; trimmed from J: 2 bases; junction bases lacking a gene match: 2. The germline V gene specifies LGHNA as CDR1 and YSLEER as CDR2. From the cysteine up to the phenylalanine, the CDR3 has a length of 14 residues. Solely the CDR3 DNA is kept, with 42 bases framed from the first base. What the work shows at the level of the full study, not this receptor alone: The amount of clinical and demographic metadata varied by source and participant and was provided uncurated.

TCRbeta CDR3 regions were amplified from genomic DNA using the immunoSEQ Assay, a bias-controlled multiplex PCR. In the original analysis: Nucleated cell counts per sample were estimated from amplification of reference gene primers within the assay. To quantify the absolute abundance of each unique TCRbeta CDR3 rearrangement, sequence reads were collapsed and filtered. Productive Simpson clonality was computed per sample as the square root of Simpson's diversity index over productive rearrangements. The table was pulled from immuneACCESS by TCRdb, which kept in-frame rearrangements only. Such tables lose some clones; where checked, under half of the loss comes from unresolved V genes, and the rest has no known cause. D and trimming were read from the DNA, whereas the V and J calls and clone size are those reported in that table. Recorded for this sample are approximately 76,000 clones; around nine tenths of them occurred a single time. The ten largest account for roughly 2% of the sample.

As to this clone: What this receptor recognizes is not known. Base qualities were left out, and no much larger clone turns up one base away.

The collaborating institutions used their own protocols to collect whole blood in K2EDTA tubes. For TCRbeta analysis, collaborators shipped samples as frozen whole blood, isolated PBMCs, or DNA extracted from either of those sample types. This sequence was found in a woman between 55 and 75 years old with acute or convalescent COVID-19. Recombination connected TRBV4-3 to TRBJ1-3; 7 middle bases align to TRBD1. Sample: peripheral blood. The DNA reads TGCGCCAGCAGCCTTCAGGGGGCTGGAAACACCATATATTTT. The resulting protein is CASSLQGAGNTIYF.